A selection of T cell receptor beta chains follows, all from one sample in a study of blood T cell repertoires in COVID-19. Only in-frame clones appear in the TCRdb table, and some are missing; sequencing was by immunoSEQ multiplex PCR. The repertoire has about 110,000 clones, 65% to 80% of them found once; the top ten carry 1.5% to 2%. Sequenced material: peripheral blood. The source is a middle-aged woman with acute or convalescent COVID-19. Both conserved end residues are part of each CDR3. Fields, in order: clone size, V gene, J gene, D gene, CDR3 DNA, CDR3 protein. A D gene is named only where the DNA matches it firmly. Size tells how often a clone was seen (once, few, many) or the class of an expanded clone, and some rows leave it out.

abundance: -; v_gene: TRBV7-2; j_gene: TRBJ2-5; d_gene: TRBD2; CDR3nt: TGTGCCAGCAGCTGGGGGGGTCAAGAGACCCAGTACTTC; CDR3aa: CASSWGGQETQYF
abundance: -; v_gene: TRBV5-5; j_gene: TRBJ2-7; d_gene: -; CDR3nt: TGTGCCAGCAGCACCCCAGCGGGCTACGAGCAGTACTTC; CDR3aa: CASSTPAGYEQYF
abundance: -; v_gene: TRBV7-3; j_gene: TRBJ2-3; d_gene: -; CDR3nt: TGTGCCAGCAGCGCTTTGGGGGCTACGGATACGCAGTATTTT; CDR3aa: CASSALGATDTQYF
abundance: few; v_gene: TRBV4-3; j_gene: TRBJ2-1; d_gene: TRBD1; CDR3nt: TGCGCCAGCAGCCAAGGGACAGGGTCCTACAATGAGCAGTTCTTC; CDR3aa: CASSQGTGSYNEQFF
abundance: -; v_gene: TRBV14; j_gene: TRBJ2-5; d_gene: -; CDR3nt: TGTGCCAGCAGCCAAGACCCTTATGGTCGGGAGACCCAGTACTTC; CDR3aa: CASSQDPYGRETQYF
abundance: -; v_gene: TRBV7-3; j_gene: TRBJ2-4; d_gene: -; CDR3nt: TGTGCCAGCAGCTTAGGGGGGTCGGACAAAAACATTCAGTACTTC; CDR3aa: CASSLGGSDKNIQYF
abundance: many; v_gene: TRBV3-1/TRBV3-2; j_gene: TRBJ1-6; d_gene: -; CDR3nt: TGTGCCAGCAGTCACTATAATTCACCCCTCCACTTT; CDR3aa: CASSHYNSPLHF
abundance: once; v_gene: TRBV27; j_gene: TRBJ2-5; d_gene: -; CDR3nt: TGTGCCAGCAGACCCGCAGGGCGTGGAGAGACCCAGTACTTC; CDR3aa: CASRPAGRGETQYF
abundance: -; v_gene: TRBV24-1; j_gene: TRBJ2-1; d_gene: TRBD2; CDR3nt: TGTGCCACCAGTGATTTGGGGAGCGGGGCCACCCACAATGAGCAGTTCTTC; CDR3aa: CATSDLGSGATHNEQFF
abundance: -; v_gene: TRBV10-3; j_gene: TRBJ1-5; d_gene: -; CDR3nt: TGTGCCATCAGTGACGGGTTAAGTCAGCCCCAGCATTTT; CDR3aa: CAISDGLSQPQHF
abundance: once; v_gene: TRBV11-3; j_gene: TRBJ2-2; d_gene: TRBD1; CDR3nt: TGTGCCAGCAGCCCCCGGCAGGGGGCTTACACCGGGGAGCTGTTTTTT; CDR3aa: CASSPRQGAYTGELFF
abundance: -; v_gene: TRBV29-1; j_gene: TRBJ2-3; d_gene: TRBD2; CDR3nt: TGCAGCGAGACTAGCGACACAGATACGCAGTATTTT; CDR3aa: CSETSDTDTQYF
abundance: -; v_gene: TRBV7-6; j_gene: TRBJ2-7; d_gene: TRBD2; CDR3nt: TGTGCCAGCAGCCCACGGACTAGCGGAGAGCAGTACTTC; CDR3aa: CASSPRTSGEQYF
abundance: -; v_gene: TRBV6-4; j_gene: TRBJ2-2; d_gene: TRBD1; CDR3nt: TGTGCCAGCAGTGACGACAGGGACACCGGGGAGCTGTTTTTT; CDR3aa: CASSDDRDTGELFF
abundance: -; v_gene: TRBV11-2; j_gene: TRBJ2-1; d_gene: -; CDR3nt: TGTGCCAGCAGCTTCGGCCGGTCAGGTGAGCAGTTCTTC; CDR3aa: CASSFGRSGEQFF
abundance: -; v_gene: TRBV5-1; j_gene: TRBJ1-1; d_gene: TRBD1; CDR3nt: TGCGCCAGCGCCGAATACACAGGGGTGGGCACTGAAGCTTTCTTT; CDR3aa: CASAEYTGVGTEAFF
abundance: -; v_gene: TRBV6-1; j_gene: TRBJ1-4; d_gene: TRBD1; CDR3nt: TGTGCCAGCAGTGACCGGACAGGGGGAGTCGTCGGGGGTGAAAAACTGTTTTTT; CDR3aa: CASSDRTGGVVGGEKLFF
abundance: few; v_gene: TRBV19; j_gene: TRBJ1-5; d_gene: TRBD1; CDR3nt: TGTGCCAGTAGTACCTCTTCAGGGGGCTCTGGTCAGCCCCAGCATTTT; CDR3aa: CASSTSSGGSGQPQHF
abundance: -; v_gene: TRBV6-5; j_gene: TRBJ2-3; d_gene: -; CDR3nt: TGTGCCAGCAGCCCCGAGGGTTGGGGCACAGATACGCAGTATTTT; CDR3aa: CASSPEGWGTDTQYF
abundance: -; v_gene: TRBV9; j_gene: TRBJ1-2; d_gene: TRBD1; CDR3nt: TGTGCCAGCAGCCCCTGGACAGGGGCGTATGGCTACACCTTC; CDR3aa: CASSPWTGAYGYTF
abundance: -; v_gene: TRBV6-5; j_gene: TRBJ2-4; d_gene: TRBD1; CDR3nt: TGTGCCAGCAGTATTAACAGGGGGCGGGAAAACATTCAGTACTTC; CDR3aa: CASSINRGRENIQYF
abundance: few; v_gene: TRBV4-2; j_gene: TRBJ2-5; d_gene: TRBD2; CDR3nt: TGTGCCAGCAGCCCGTTCCTAGCGGGGGGGCAATTGGAGACCCAGTACTTC; CDR3aa: CASSPFLAGGQLETQYF
abundance: -; v_gene: TRBV9; j_gene: TRBJ2-7; d_gene: TRBD1; CDR3nt: TGTGCCAGCAGCGTAGCCCCGGACAGGGGATGGCAGTACTTC; CDR3aa: CASSVAPDRGWQYF
abundance: -; v_gene: TRBV11-2; j_gene: TRBJ1-6; d_gene: TRBD1; CDR3nt: TGTGCCAGCATCGAGACAGGGGCGCCTAATTCACCCCTCCACTTT; CDR3aa: CASIETGAPNSPLHF
abundance: -; v_gene: TRBV6-8; j_gene: TRBJ2-7; d_gene: TRBD1; CDR3nt: TGTGCCAGCAGTTACGATACCGGGACAGAGCCTTACGAGCAGTACTTC; CDR3aa: CASSYDTGTEPYEQYF
abundance: -; v_gene: TRBV7-9; j_gene: TRBJ2-1; d_gene: TRBD2; CDR3nt: TGTGCCAGCATCCCCTCGGGTAGCGGGGGGGCGGGTGAGCAGTTCTTC; CDR3aa: CASIPSGSGGAGEQFF
abundance: -; v_gene: TRBV18; j_gene: TRBJ1-4; d_gene: TRBD1; CDR3nt: TGTGCCAGCTCGGATGGGACAGGGGGCCGCGCAACTAATGAAAAACTGTTTTTT; CDR3aa: CASSDGTGGRATNEKLFF
abundance: -; v_gene: TRBV6-1; j_gene: TRBJ2-5; d_gene: -; CDR3nt: TGTGCCAGCAGTGGGAGGTCCCGGGGGGCGGGAGAGACCCAGTACTTC; CDR3aa: CASSGRSRGAGETQYF
abundance: -; v_gene: TRBV7-2; j_gene: TRBJ2-7; d_gene: TRBD1; CDR3nt: TGTGCCAGCAGCCAGGGACAGGCCTATCGCGAGCAGTACTTC; CDR3aa: CASSQGQAYREQYF
abundance: few; v_gene: TRBV7-3; j_gene: TRBJ1-2; d_gene: -; CDR3nt: TGTGCCAGCAGCTACGGGGTTGAGGATGGCTACACCTTC; CDR3aa: CASSYGVEDGYTF
abundance: -; v_gene: TRBV7-9; j_gene: TRBJ1-1; d_gene: -; CDR3nt: TGTGCCAGCAGCGGAACCGGGGTGAACACTGAAGCTTTCTTT; CDR3aa: CASSGTGVNTEAFF
abundance: many; v_gene: TRBV6-5; j_gene: TRBJ2-7; d_gene: -; CDR3nt: TGTGCCAGTTGGACGGGAGGGGGCCTCCCCTACGAGCAGTACTTC; CDR3aa: CASWTGGGLPYEQYF
abundance: -; v_gene: TRBV27; j_gene: TRBJ1-5; d_gene: TRBD1; CDR3nt: TGTGCCAGCAGTCACCCCCCGGGACAGGGAGAAAATCAGCCCCAGCATTTT; CDR3aa: CASSHPPGQGENQPQHF
abundance: few; v_gene: TRBV28; j_gene: TRBJ2-7; d_gene: TRBD2; CDR3nt: TGTGCCAGCAGCCCCGCGACTAGCCTTTCCTACGAGCAGTACTTC; CDR3aa: CASSPATSLSYEQYF
abundance: -; v_gene: TRBV7-2; j_gene: TRBJ2-1; d_gene: -; CDR3nt: TGTGCCAGCAGCTTAGGCGGGGGCCCCAATGAGCAGTTCTTC; CDR3aa: CASSLGGGPNEQFF
abundance: few; v_gene: TRBV7-3; j_gene: TRBJ2-2; d_gene: TRBD1; CDR3nt: TGTGCCAGCAGCTACGGGGACAGCGGGGAGCTGTTTTTT; CDR3aa: CASSYGDSGELFF
abundance: -; v_gene: TRBV5-1; j_gene: TRBJ2-7; d_gene: TRBD1; CDR3nt: TGCGCCAGCAGGTCAGGACAGGGGAGGTACGAGCAGTACTTC; CDR3aa: CASRSGQGRYEQYF
abundance: -; v_gene: TRBV7-8; j_gene: TRBJ2-3; d_gene: -; CDR3nt: TGTGCCAGCAGCTTAGTAGGGGGACCAGATATGCAGTATTTT; CDR3aa: CASSLVGGPDMQYF
abundance: -; v_gene: TRBV5-4; j_gene: TRBJ1-5; d_gene: TRBD1; CDR3nt: TGTGCCAGCAGCTTGGACAGGGGGTTAGGTCAGCCCCAGCATTTT; CDR3aa: CASSLDRGLGQPQHF
abundance: -; v_gene: TRBV4-3; j_gene: TRBJ1-1; d_gene: -; CDR3nt: TGCGCCAGCAGCCAACACGGACAGACAAACACTGAAGCTTTCTTT; CDR3aa: CASSQHGQTNTEAFF
abundance: -; v_gene: TRBV2; j_gene: TRBJ2-5; d_gene: TRBD2; CDR3nt: TGTGCCAGCAGGGATACTAGCGGGGGATCGGAGACCCAGTACTTC; CDR3aa: CASRDTSGGSETQYF
abundance: -; v_gene: TRBV2; j_gene: TRBJ2-1; d_gene: TRBD1; CDR3nt: TGTGCCAGCAGCAGACAGGGTATTGTAAATGAGCAGTTCTTC; CDR3aa: CASSRQGIVNEQFF
abundance: -; v_gene: TRBV28; j_gene: TRBJ1-2; d_gene: -; CDR3nt: TGTGCCAGCAGCCGACATTATGGCTACACCTTC; CDR3aa: CASSRHYGYTF
abundance: many; v_gene: TRBV7-7; j_gene: TRBJ2-2; d_gene: TRBD2; CDR3nt: TGTGCCAGCAGCCCCTGGATAGCGGGGGCAGAAACCGGGGAGCTGTTTTTT; CDR3aa: CASSPWIAGAETGELFF
abundance: -; v_gene: TRBV7-3; j_gene: TRBJ2-7; d_gene: -; CDR3nt: TGTGCCAGCAGCTTAACGCAGGGTCGAGAGCAGTACTTC; CDR3aa: CASSLTQGREQYF
abundance: few; v_gene: TRBV14; j_gene: TRBJ2-7; d_gene: -; CDR3nt: TGTGCCAGCAGCACATCACGACATGGGACACCGTACTTC; CDR3aa: CASSTSRHGTPYF
abundance: -; v_gene: TRBV6-5; j_gene: TRBJ2-7; d_gene: -; CDR3nt: TGTGCCAGCAGTAATCAAGGGCAGGGCAACTACGAGCAGTACTTC; CDR3aa: CASSNQGQGNYEQYF
abundance: -; v_gene: TRBV3-1/TRBV3-2; j_gene: TRBJ1-1; d_gene: -; CDR3nt: TGTGCCAGCAGCCGAAAAGGGGTCACTGAAGCTTTCTTT; CDR3aa: CASSRKGVTEAFF
abundance: -; v_gene: TRBV5-1; j_gene: TRBJ2-2; d_gene: TRBD1; CDR3nt: TGCGCCAGCAGGTCCGGGACAGCGATCACCGGGGAGCTGTTTTTT; CDR3aa: CASRSGTAITGELFF
abundance: -; v_gene: TRBV6-5; j_gene: TRBJ2-5; d_gene: -; CDR3nt: TGTGCCAGCAGGCGCGGGGTATGGGAAGAGACCCAGTACTTC; CDR3aa: CASRRGVWEETQYF
abundance: -; v_gene: TRBV19; j_gene: TRBJ1-1; d_gene: TRBD1; CDR3nt: TGTGCCAGTAGCGAGGGACAGGGGGGCACTGAAGCTTTCTTT; CDR3aa: CASSEGQGGTEAFF
abundance: -; v_gene: TRBV5-4; j_gene: TRBJ2-3; d_gene: -; CDR3nt: TGTGCCAGCAGCTTGCAAGGGGCCAGAGATACGCAGTATTTT; CDR3aa: CASSLQGARDTQYF
abundance: -; v_gene: TRBV5-5; j_gene: TRBJ2-1; d_gene: TRBD1; CDR3nt: TGTGCCAGCACCTTCGGGACAGACTCCTACAATGAGCAGTTCTTC; CDR3aa: CASTFGTDSYNEQFF
abundance: -; v_gene: TRBV5-1; j_gene: TRBJ1-2; d_gene: -; CDR3nt: TGCGCCAGCAGCTTGGACAGGTATGGCTACACCTTC; CDR3aa: CASSLDRYGYTF
abundance: -; v_gene: TRBV18; j_gene: TRBJ1-1; d_gene: TRBD1; CDR3nt: TGTGCCAGCTCACCACTAGGGGGCGTGGACACTGAAGCTTTCTTT; CDR3aa: CASSPLGGVDTEAFF
abundance: few; v_gene: TRBV3-1/TRBV3-2; j_gene: TRBJ2-5; d_gene: -; CDR3nt: TGTGCCAGCAGCGCCTATGTGGAGACCCAGTACTTC; CDR3aa: CASSAYVETQYF
abundance: -; v_gene: TRBV27; j_gene: TRBJ1-2; d_gene: -; CDR3nt: TGTGCCAGCGGTGGAACAGGGAACCGCAGGGGCTACACCTTC; CDR3aa: CASGGTGNRRGYTF
abundance: -; v_gene: TRBV6-5; j_gene: TRBJ2-5; d_gene: -; CDR3nt: TGTGCCAGCACCAGCACAGGGTATCGCCAAGAGACCCAGTACTTC; CDR3aa: CASTSTGYRQETQYF